The sequence of this T cell receptor beta chain was determined in a study of T-cell reconstitution after alpha-beta-depleted transplantation in children. A word on this clonotype: The antigen is not known.

The CDR3 spans 14 residues. The V and J ends lost 5 bases and 10 bases respectively, with 18 bases between them. Per the germline V gene, CDR1 is SEHNR and CDR2 is FQNEAQ (reference sequence). Unique molecular identifiers were built into the TCRbeta library. TCRdb itself ran the PCR reads through MiXCR, one entry per CDR3 protein. The sample holds some 260,000 distinct CDR3 sequences, more than 20% seen once. Study-wide findings and caveats: Diversity of TCRbeta at day 60 was high in some patients, arising from surviving recipient T cells and thymic progenitors. At one year after transplant, newly produced T cells mostly accounted for T-cell counts and diversity.

This TCR came from a female patient between 2 and 15 years old who had a stem cell transplant for congenital amegakaryocytic thrombocytopenia, so the T cells may come from the graft donor. The specimen comprised PBMCs, mostly from graft donor cells, sampled 360 days after TCRalphabeta/CD19-depleted stem cell transplant. The gene calls are TRBV7-9 and TRBJ2-1; D uncertain. Here the CDR3 DNA reads TGTGCCAGCAGCCCATCGACACGAATGGAAGAGCAGTTCTTC. Amino acids: CASSPSTRMEEQFF. The full variable domain, with the rest looked up from reference TRBV7-9 and TRBJ2-1, is DTGVSQNPRHKITKRGQNVTFRCDPISEHNRLYWYRQTLGQGPEFLTYFQNEAQLEKSRLLSDRFSAERPKGSFSTLEIQRTEQGDSAMYLCASSPSTRMEEQFFGPGTRLTVL.